The 25 T cell receptor beta chains below were found in one sample sequenced in a study of radiotherapy plus CTLA-4 blockade in lung cancer. Profiled with immunoSEQ multiplex PCR; TCRdb holds only in-frame clones, not every one. The data show fewer than 140,000 clones, about 84% seen once. The sequencing here drew on peripheral blood, taken from a patient treated with radiotherapy plus ipilimumab. The receptor set was obtained from a human donor with non-small cell lung cancer that progressed on radiotherapy plus ipilimumab. Some clones in this sample may be carry-over from other donors' samples.

The rearrangement uses TRBV5-4 and TRBJ2-5; 9 bases agree with TRBD1. The CDR3 has 15 amino acids. Germline CDR1 reads SGHNT; CDR2 reads YYREEE (reference sequence). The ends lost 0 bases at V and 1 base at J; junction bases unmatched: 1. The DNA for the CDR3 is TGTGCCAGCAGCTTGGACAGGGGGCGCCAAGAGACCCAGTACTTC. Translation gives CASSLDRGRQETQYF. Combining the CDR3 with reference TRBV5-4 and TRBJ2-5 gives the whole variable domain ETGVTQSPTHLIKTRGQQVTLRCSSQSGHNTVSWYQQALGQGPQFIFQYYREEENGRGNFPPRFSGLQFPNYSSELNVNALELDDSALYLCASSLDRGRQETQYFGPGTRLLVL.

V gene TRBV18 combines with J gene TRBJ1-1; TRBD1 agrees at 7 bases. The CDR3 runs 14 residues. With 5 bases clipped from V and 1 base from J, the junction kept 4 bases outside the gene matches. Per germline, CDR1 KGHSH and CDR2 LQKENI. This chain's CDR3 is CASSRQGGNTEAFF. CDR3 DNA: TGTGCCAGCTCAAGACAGGGTGGGAACACTGAAGCTTTCTTT.

As regards this clone: Other DNA sequences in this specimen translate into the identical CDR3. This chain uses TRBV21-1 with TRBJ2-7; TRBD2, the D gene given by the table, was not confirmed from the DNA. TRBV21-1 is a known pseudogene. The CDR3 has 15 amino acids. CDR3 sequence reads: CASSKRAPNPYEQYF. The CDR3 DNA sequence: TGTGCCAGCAGCAAGAGGGCCCCGAATCCCTACGAGCAGTACTTC.

This chain joins TRBV7-2 and TRBJ2-2, with TRBD1 matching 8 bases. The CDR3 spans 14 residues. Germline lookup yields CDR1 SGHTA and CDR2 FQGNSA. J gave up 6 bases and V 7 bases, and 7 bases lay outside the gene matches. The CDR3 sequence is CASIPTGEPGELFF. The CDR3 DNA is TGTGCCAGCATTCCGACAGGGGAACCCGGGGAGCTGTTTTTT.

This chain links TRBV5-1 with TRBJ2-5, with 8 positions matching TRBD2. V lost 0 bases, J lost 3 bases, and 7 bases stayed unmatched. The V gene's germline CDR1 is SGHRS and CDR2 YFSETQ. The CDR3 extends over 16 amino acids. The CDR3 coding sequence is TGCGCCAGCAGCTTGGTTATCGGGGGGGCCGAAGAGACCCAGTACTTC. Residues: CASSLVIGGAEETQYF.

This clone was recorded only once. This rearrangement joins TRBV28 to TRBJ1-1; perhaps TRBD1 as D (5 bases). CDR3 length equals 17 residues. Germline CDR1 is MDHEN and CDR2 is SYDVKM. Trimming shortened V by 0 bases and J by 0 bases, and 14 bases separated the two germline ends. The DNA for the CDR3 is TGTGCCAGCAGTTTATGGGCGGGGGACGGGATGAACACTGAAGCTTTCTTT. Translated: CASSLWAGDGMNTEAFF.

The count of this clone is one. The chain carries TRBV5-1 and TRBJ2-2, with 10 bases that match TRBD2. Germline CDR1 reads SGHRS; CDR2 reads YFSETQ. V lost 4 bases to trimming and J lost 2 bases; unmatched junction nucleotides: 5. CDR3 length equals 16 residues. CDR3 in amino acids: CASSRRTSGNTGELFF. The CDR3, as DNA: TGCGCCAGCAGCCGTAGGACTAGCGGCAACACCGGGGAGCTGTTTTTT.

The CDR3 here is CASIASYGRGRNSYGYTF. CDR3 bases: TGTGCCAGCATAGCTTCGTATGGCAGGGGGCGCAACTCCTATGGCTACACCTTC. This chain links TRBV2 with TRBJ1-2; 8 nucleotides align to TRBD1. Germline trimming cut 7 bases from V and 4 bases from J; bases unmatched to any gene: 20. The CDR3 totals 18 residues. Germline CDR1 reads SNHLY; CDR2 reads FYNNEI. The complete variable domain, with remaining parts taken from reference TRBV2 and TRBJ1-2, reads EPEVTQTPSHQVTQMGQEVILRCVPISNHLYFYWYRQILGQKVEFLVSFYNNEISEKSEIFDDQFSVERPDGSNFTLKIRSTKLEDSAMYFCASIASYGRGRNSYGYTFGSGTRLTVV.

This chain connects TRBV5-4 to TRBJ2-5; 8 nucleotides line up with TRBD2. Looked up from germline, CDR1 is SGHNT and CDR2 is YYREEE (reference sequence). The CDR3 consists of 16 residues. Trimming cost V 2 bases and J 2 bases; bases outside gene matches: 8. The CDR3 coding sequence is TGTGCCAGCAGCTTAAGCGAATTAGCGGGACAAGAGACCCAGTACTTC. Translated, it gives CASSLSELAGQETQYF. Combining the CDR3 with reference TRBV5-4 and TRBJ2-5 gives the whole variable domain ETGVTQSPTHLIKTRGQQVTLRCSSQSGHNTVSWYQQALGQGPQFIFQYYREEENGRGNFPPRFSGLQFPNYSSELNVNALELDDSALYLCASSLSELAGQETQYFGPGTRLLVL.

The chain couples TRBV6-5 to TRBJ2-2; D is unresolved. V lost 1 base and J 4 bases, leaving 13 bases between the germline ends. CDR1 is MNHEY, CDR2 SVGAGI, per germline. The CDR3 totals 16 residues. The CDR3 protein is CASSYLGLGSTGELFF. CDR3 DNA: TGTGCCAGCAGTTACTTGGGTCTGGGAAGCACCGGGGAGCTGTTTTTT.

The rearrangement uses TRBV5-1 and TRBJ2-5; 7 nucleotides align to TRBD2. The ends lost 4 bases at V and 3 bases at J; junction bases unmatched: 3. This CDR3 comprises 13 residues. The germline V gene has CDR1 SGHRS and CDR2 YFSETQ. Here the CDR3 DNA reads TGCGCCAGCAGCCACCTAGCGGAAGAGACCCAGTACTTC. Its translation: CASSHLAEETQYF.

J is TRBJ2-1 and V is TRBV11-2, with D uncertain. The CDR3 covers 11 residues. The ends were cut back, 5 bases at V and 4 bases at J, with 3 bases in the middle. Germline V CDR1 and CDR2: SGHAT, FQNNGV. The CDR3 bases are TGTGCCAGCAGCGTTTACAATGAGCAGTTCTTC. This sequence encodes CASSVYNEQFF.

This clone was picked up one time. The chain couples TRBV5-4 to TRBJ1-1, with D possibly matching TRBD1 (6 bases). Germline CDR1 and CDR2: SGHNT and YYREEE (reference sequence). Trimming cost V 3 bases and J 11 bases, with 14 bases left between them. This CDR3 region has 12 residues. As DNA, the CDR3 is TGTGCCAGCAGCTGGGGGGGGCGTGCGGCTTTCTTT. Encoded protein: CASSWGGRAAFF.

The chain joins TRBV5-1 to TRBJ1-6; D gene ambiguous. Per the germline V gene, CDR1 is SGHRS and CDR2 is YFSETQ. V was shortened by 4 bases and J by 9 bases, with 20 bases between the two germline ends. This CDR3 region has 16 residues. In DNA, the CDR3 is TGCGCCAGCAGCCCAGGCTGGGGATGGGGATTTTCACCCCTCCACTTT. The encoded protein is CASSPGWGWGFSPLHF.

The V and J genes are TRBV5-1 and TRBJ2-5; D unclear. This CDR3 is built from 14 residues. Trimming removed 0 bases at V and 4 bases at J, with 10 bases between. CDR1 SGHRS and CDR2 YFSETQ come from the germline V gene. The CDR3 loop reads CASSLDPGVETQYF. The CDR3 bases are TGCGCCAGCAGCTTGGACCCCGGAGTAGAGACCCAGTACTTC.

This chain uses TRBV29-1 with TRBJ2-1; D might be TRBD2 (5 bases). The V end lost 3 bases, the J end lost 10 bases, and 13 bases lay between the germline ends. Germline values: CDR1 SQVTM, CDR2 ANQGSEA. The CDR3 spans 12 residues. CDR3 sequence (DNA): TGCAGCGTTGACGGCCGGGATTACGAGCAGTTCTTC. This encodes CSVDGRDYEQFF.

In the case of this clone: Other nucleotide sequences in the sample specify the same CDR3. J is TRBJ2-7 and V is TRBV19, with D possibly being TRBD1 (5 bases). V was shortened by 4 bases and J by 4 bases, with 14 bases between the two germline ends. The CDR3 covers 14 residues. CDR1 and CDR2 (germline): LNHDA, SQIVND (reference sequence). The CDR3 loop is CASSTQHQGYEQYF. CDR3 sequence (DNA): TGTGCCAGTAGTACGCAACACCAGGGATACGAGCAGTACTTC.

The V call is TRBV6-5, the J call TRBJ2-1; weak D call: TRBD2 (5 bases). The ends were cut back, 5 bases at V and 15 bases at J, with 20 bases in the middle. Looked up from germline, CDR1 is MNHEY and CDR2 is SVGAGI. The CDR3 contains 13 residues. CDR3 nucleotide sequence: TGTGCCAGCAGTCCGGAGCGGACGTGGATGCGGTTCTTC. It is translated as CASSPERTWMRFF.

The chain carries TRBV7-9 and TRBJ1-5, with 9 bases fitting TRBD1. This CDR3 region has 14 residues. Germline V CDR1 and CDR2: SEHNR, FQNEAQ (reference sequence). The V segment lost 6 bases and the J segment 6 bases; nucleotides outside the gene matches: 6. CDR3 region: CASSLQGAGQPQHF. The CDR3 DNA reads as TGTGCCAGCAGTTTACAGGGGGCAGGTCAGCCCCAGCATTTT.

The chain couples TRBV30 to TRBJ2-5; D gene unclear. Trimming pared 0 bases from V and 13 bases from J, leaving 12 bases between. Germline V gene lookup returns CDR1 GTSNPN and CDR2 SVGIG (reference sequence). The CDR3 consists of 11 residues. CDR3 sequence: CAWSVGSSSYF. The CDR3 DNA reads TGTGCCTGGAGTGTTGGCAGCTCCTCGTACTTC.

The V call is TRBV11-3, the J call TRBJ2-2, with unresolved D. V lost 1 base to trimming and J lost 8 bases, with 8 bases between them. The CDR3 covers 13 residues. Germline lookup yields CDR1 SGHNT and CDR2 YENEEA. The CDR3 DNA is TGTGCCAGCAGCTTAGGGGTGTCGGGGGAGCTGTTTTTT. Translating it yields CASSLGVSGELFF.

The chain recombines TRBV6-1 with TRBJ2-7; no reliable D call. This CDR3 comprises 14 residues. Per the germline V gene, CDR1 is MNHNS and CDR2 is SASEGT. V was pared by 8 bases and J by 0 bases, with 14 bases between. CDR3 amino acids: CASQGEVSSYEQYF. The CDR3 DNA is TGTGCCAGCCAAGGAGAGGTGAGCTCCTACGAGCAGTACTTC.

The chain is built from TRBV10-3 and TRBJ1-1, with TRBD1 matching over 10 bases. The trim removed 11 bases at V and 1 base at J, leaving 4 bases unmatched. The CDR3 runs to 13 residues. Germline CDR1 reads ENHRY; CDR2 reads SYGVKD. The CDR3 DNA reads TGTGCCGCCCGGGACAGGGGGAACACTGAAGCTTTCTTT. The encoded protein is CAARDRGNTEAFF.

This clone was seen more than once but under ten times. The chain recombines TRBV4-2 with TRBJ2-5; tentatively, D is TRBD2 (5 bases). Germline loops: CDR1 LGHNA, CDR2 YNFKEQ. The V and J ends lost 4 bases and 2 bases respectively, with 11 bases between them. The CDR3 contains 14 residues. CDR3 bases: TGTGCCAGCAGCCTCTGGGCGGGTCAAGAGACCCAGTACTTC. This encodes CASSLWAGQETQYF.

The chain recombines TRBV6-5 with TRBJ2-1, with D possibly being TRBD1 (5 bases). Trimming shortened V by 7 bases and J by 9 bases, and 19 bases separated the two germline ends. This CDR3 spans 14 amino acids. CDR1 MNHEY and CDR2 SVGAGI come from the germline V gene. This chain's CDR3 is CASTQGDREGEQFF. The DNA for the CDR3 is TGTGCCAGCACCCAAGGGGATAGGGAAGGTGAGCAGTTCTTC.